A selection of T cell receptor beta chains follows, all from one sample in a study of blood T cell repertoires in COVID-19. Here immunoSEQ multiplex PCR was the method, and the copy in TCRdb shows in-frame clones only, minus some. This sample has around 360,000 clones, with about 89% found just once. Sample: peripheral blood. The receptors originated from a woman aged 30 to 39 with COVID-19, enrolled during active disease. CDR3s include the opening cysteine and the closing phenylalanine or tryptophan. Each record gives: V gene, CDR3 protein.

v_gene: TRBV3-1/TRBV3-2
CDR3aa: CASATPGTEAFF

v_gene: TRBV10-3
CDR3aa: CAISDAPGGDDTEAFF

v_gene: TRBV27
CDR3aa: CASSSGTSGTYEQYF

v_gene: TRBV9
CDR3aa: CASSVDRTGKLYGYTF

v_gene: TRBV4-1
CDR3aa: CASSQSPPRWNSPLHF

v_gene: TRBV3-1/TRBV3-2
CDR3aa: CASSQRGQGGGYTF

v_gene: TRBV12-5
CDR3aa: CASGLPSGQGGYTF

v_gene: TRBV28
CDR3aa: CASSLSDRGYEQYF

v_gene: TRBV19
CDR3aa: CASITRRGGTGELFF

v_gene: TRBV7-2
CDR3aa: CASSLRASGVYEQYF

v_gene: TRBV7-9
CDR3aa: CARGTQNTGELFF

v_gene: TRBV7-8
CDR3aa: CASSPGGMGYTF

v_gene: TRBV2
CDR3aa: CAGGTEIYEQYF

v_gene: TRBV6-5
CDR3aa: CASSYYTGQGRNTIYF

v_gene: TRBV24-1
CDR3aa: CATSDSSGSSYNEQFF

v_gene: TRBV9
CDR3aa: CASTPGALAVDEQYF

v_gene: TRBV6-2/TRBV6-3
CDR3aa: CASSDPWGTGGVRPYEQYF

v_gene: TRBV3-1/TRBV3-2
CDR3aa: CASSQGTGGAVEKLFF

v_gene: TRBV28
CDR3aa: CASRPSGLAKNIQYF

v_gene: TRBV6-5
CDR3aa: CASGSGGVEQYF

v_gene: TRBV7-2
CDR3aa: CASSVNYEQYF

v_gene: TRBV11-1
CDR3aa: CASSSHSASNTGELFF

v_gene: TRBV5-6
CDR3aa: CASSLAGGQGSHEQYF

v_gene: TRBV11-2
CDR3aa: CASSLETSGVPYEQYF

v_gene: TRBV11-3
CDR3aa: CASSPGQLAGVANEQFF

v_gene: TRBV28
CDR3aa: CASSLGGDNQPQHF

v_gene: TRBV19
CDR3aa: CASSTTGRLHNEQFF

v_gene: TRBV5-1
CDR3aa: CASRPGTGYNEQFF

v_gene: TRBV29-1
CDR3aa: CSVVGFGRGQRYTF

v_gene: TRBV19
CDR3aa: CASSIVRTGIYEQYF

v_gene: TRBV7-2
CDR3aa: CASSLVLGTAYGYTF

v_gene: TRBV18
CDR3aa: CASSPPGLQVTDTQYF

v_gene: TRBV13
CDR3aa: CASSLKWTGGETQYF

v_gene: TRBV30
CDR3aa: CAWSEGQLNQPQHF

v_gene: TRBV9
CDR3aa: CASSGSGRSYEQYF

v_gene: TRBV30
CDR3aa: CAWSPAGLYEQYF

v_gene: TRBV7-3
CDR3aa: CASSLIGTASEAFF

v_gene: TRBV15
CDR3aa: CATSRGELAGGNNEQFF

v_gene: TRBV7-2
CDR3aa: CASSLARGAKQPQHF

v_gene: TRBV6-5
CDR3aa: CASRATTGSDTEAFF

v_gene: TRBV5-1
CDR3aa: CASSLYRSETQYF

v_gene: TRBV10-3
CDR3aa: CAISETGGEKTQYF

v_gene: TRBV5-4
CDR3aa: CASSAGTASQETQYF

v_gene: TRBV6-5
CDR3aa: CASKLGQLSSYGYTF

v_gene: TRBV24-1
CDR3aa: CATSDLEGTKITYEQYF

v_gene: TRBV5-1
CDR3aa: CASSIRDRRSTNEKLFF

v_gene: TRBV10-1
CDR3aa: CASRTDRGKYSYEQYF

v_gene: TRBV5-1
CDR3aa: CASCSSGSTDTQYF

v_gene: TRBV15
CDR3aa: CATSRADRAGLPYNEQFF

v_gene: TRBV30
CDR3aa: CAWSGRKTGLDTEAFF

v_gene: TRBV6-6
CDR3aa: CASSSASGSSYNEQFF

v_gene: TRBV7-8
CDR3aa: CASSFPRKRGSYNEQFF

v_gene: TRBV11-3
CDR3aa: CASSPEGVGELFF

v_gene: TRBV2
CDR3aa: CASIGAPNTGELFF

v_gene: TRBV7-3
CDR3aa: CASSPGTGYEQYF

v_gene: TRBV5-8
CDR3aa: CASSLGGNTEAFF

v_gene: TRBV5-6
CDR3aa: CASSPGGTYEQYF

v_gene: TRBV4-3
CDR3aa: CASSDSRGAGEKLFF

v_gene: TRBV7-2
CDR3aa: CASSLVLQRGGELFF

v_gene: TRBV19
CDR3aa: CASRRTGVDEQYF